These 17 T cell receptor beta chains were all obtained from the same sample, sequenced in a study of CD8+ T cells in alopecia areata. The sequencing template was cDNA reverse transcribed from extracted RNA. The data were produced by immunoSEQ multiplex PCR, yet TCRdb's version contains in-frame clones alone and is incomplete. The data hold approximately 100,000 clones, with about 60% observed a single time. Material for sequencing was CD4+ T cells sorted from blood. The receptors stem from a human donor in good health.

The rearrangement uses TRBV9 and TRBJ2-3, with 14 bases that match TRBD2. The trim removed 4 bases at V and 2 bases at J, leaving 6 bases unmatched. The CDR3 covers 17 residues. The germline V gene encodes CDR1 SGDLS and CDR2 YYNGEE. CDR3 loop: CASSRGTSGGITDTQYF. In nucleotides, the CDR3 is TGTGCCAGCAGCAGAGGGACTAGCGGGGGAATCACAGATACGCAGTATTTT.

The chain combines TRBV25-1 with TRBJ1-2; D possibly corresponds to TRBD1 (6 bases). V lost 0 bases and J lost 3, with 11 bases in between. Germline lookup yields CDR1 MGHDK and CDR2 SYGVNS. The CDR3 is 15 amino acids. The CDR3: CASSEYIGGDYGYTF. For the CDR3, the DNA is TGTGCCAGCAGTGAATACATAGGGGGAGACTATGGCTACACCTTC.

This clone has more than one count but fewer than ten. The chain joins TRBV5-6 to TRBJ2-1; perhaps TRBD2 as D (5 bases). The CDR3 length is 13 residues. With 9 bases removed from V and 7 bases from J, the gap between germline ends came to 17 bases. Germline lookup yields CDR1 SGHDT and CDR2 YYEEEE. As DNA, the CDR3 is TGTGCCACCAGGACCTTAGGCGGGAATGAGCAGTTCTTC. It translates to CATRTLGGNEQFF. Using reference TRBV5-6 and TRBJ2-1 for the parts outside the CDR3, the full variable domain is DAGVTQSPTHLIKTRGQQVTLRCSPKSGHDTVSWYQQALGQGPQFIFQYYEEEERQRGNFPDRFSGHQFPNYSSELNVNALLLGDSALYLCATRTLGGNEQFFGPGTRLTVL.

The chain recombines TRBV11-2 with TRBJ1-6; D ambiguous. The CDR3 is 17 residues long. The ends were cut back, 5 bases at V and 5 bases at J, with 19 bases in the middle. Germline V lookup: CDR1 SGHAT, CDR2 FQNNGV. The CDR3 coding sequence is TGTGCCAGCAGCCCGCGGGGAGGGAGGGAGGATAATTCACCCCTCCACTTT. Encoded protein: CASSPRGGREDNSPLHF.

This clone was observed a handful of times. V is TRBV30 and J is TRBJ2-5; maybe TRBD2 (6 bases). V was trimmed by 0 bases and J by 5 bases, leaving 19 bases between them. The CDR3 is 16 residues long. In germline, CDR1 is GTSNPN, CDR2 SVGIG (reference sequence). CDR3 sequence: CAWSVLSGTSGETQYF. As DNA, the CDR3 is TGTGCCTGGAGTGTACTTTCGGGGACTTCGGGGGAGACCCAGTACTTC.

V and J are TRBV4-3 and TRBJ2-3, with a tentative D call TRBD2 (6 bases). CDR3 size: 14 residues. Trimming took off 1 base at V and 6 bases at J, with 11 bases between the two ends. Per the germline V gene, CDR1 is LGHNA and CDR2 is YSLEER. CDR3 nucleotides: TGCGCCAGCAGCCAAGTCGGGGGTTCGGATACGCAGTATTTT. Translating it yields CASSQVGGSDTQYF.

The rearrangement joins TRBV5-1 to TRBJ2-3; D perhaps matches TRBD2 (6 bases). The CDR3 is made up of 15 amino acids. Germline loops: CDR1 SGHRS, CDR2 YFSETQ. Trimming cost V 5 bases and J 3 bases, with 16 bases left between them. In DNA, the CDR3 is TGCGCCAGCAGGATCCCTGGCGGGGTGACAGATACGCAGTATTTT. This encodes CASRIPGGVTDTQYF.

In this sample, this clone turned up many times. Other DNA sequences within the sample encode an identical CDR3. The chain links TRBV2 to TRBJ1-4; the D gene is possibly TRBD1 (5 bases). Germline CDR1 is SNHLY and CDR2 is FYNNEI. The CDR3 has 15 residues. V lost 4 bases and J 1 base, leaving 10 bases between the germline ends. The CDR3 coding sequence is TGTGCCAGCAGTGGGCTGGGGGGAACTAATGAAAAACTGTTTTTT. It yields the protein CASSGLGGTNEKLFF.

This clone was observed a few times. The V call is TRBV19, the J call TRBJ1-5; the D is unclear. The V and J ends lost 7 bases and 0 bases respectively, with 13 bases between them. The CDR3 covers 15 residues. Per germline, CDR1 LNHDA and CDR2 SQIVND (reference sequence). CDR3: CASKFLGSSNQPQHF. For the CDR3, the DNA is TGTGCCAGTAAATTTCTTGGCAGTAGCAATCAGCCCCAGCATTTT.

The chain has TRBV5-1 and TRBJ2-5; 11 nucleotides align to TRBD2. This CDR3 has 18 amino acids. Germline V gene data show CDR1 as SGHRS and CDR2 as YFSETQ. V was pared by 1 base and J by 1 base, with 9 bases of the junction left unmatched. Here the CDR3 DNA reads TGCGCCAGCAGCTTGATCCCTAGCGGGGGGCCTCTCCAAGAGACCCAGTACTTC. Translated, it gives CASSLIPSGGPLQETQYF.

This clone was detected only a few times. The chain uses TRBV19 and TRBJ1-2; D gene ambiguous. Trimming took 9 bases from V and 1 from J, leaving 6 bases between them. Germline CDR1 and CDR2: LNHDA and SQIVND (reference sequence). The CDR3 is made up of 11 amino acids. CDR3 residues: CASGRNYGYTF. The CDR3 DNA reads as TGTGCCAGCGGACGTAACTATGGCTACACCTTC.

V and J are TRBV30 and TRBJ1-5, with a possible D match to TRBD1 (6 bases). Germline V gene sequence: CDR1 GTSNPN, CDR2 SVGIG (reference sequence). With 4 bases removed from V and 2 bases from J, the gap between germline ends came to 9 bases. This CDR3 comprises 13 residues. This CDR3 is CAWNRQGNQPQHF. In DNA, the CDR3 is TGTGCCTGGAATAGACAGGGCAATCAGCCCCAGCATTTT.

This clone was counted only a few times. The CDR3 reads CAWSVRDRSTDTQYF. The CDR3 bases are TGTGCCTGGAGTGTACGGGACAGGAGCACAGATACGCAGTATTTT. This sequence joins TRBV30 and TRBJ2-3; the match to TRBD1 covers 8 bases. Germline CDR1 and CDR2: GTSNPN and SVGIG (reference sequence). The V and J ends lost 0 bases and 0 bases, in that order; junction bases with no gene match: 2. The CDR3 sequence is 15 residues long.

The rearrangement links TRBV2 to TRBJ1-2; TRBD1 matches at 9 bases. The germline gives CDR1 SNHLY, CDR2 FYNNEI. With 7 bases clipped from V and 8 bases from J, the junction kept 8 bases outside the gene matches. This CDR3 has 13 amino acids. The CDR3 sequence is CASMGQGSYGYTF. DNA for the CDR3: TGTGCCAGCATGGGACAGGGCAGCTACGGCTACACCTTC.

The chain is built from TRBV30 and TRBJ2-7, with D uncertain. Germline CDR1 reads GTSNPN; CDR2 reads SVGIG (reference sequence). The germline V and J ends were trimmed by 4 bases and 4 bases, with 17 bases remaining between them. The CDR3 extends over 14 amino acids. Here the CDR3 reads CAWTSLVGYYEQYF. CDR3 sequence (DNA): TGTGCCTGGACGAGCTTGGTAGGTTATTACGAGCAGTACTTC.

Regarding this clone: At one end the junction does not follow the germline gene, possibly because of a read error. The CDR3 sequence: CASSSDRAGAYNEQFF. CDR3 DNA: TGTGCCAGCAGTTCGGACAGGGCAGGGGCCTACAATGAGCAGTTCTTC. The chain combines TRBV10-3 with TRBJ2-1; 8 bases are shared with TRBD1. From germline, CDR1 is ENHRY and CDR2 SYGVKD. CDR3 length: 16 residues.

This chain's CDR3 is CASSLVATQETQYF. CDR3 sequence (DNA): TGTGCCAGCAGCTTAGTAGCTACTCAAGAGACCCAGTACTTC. This chain links TRBV7-9 with TRBJ2-5; no definite D call. This CDR3 comprises 14 residues. V lost 1 base, J lost 2 bases, and 8 bases lay in between. Germline V CDR1 and CDR2: SEHNR, FQNEAQ (reference sequence).